The clone carrying this TCR beta chain was observed a few times. These data belong to a study of blood T cell repertoires in COVID-19. About the study: Sites across the United States, Italy and Spain contributed samples from acute and convalescent COVID-19.

In germline, CDR1 is DFQATT, CDR2 SNEGSKA (reference sequence). V was pared by 3 bases and J by 3 bases, with 11 bases between. The CDR3 extends over 13 amino acids. Authors' data handling: Researchers report that nucleated cell counts were estimated from reference gene primer amplification. This table comes from immunoSEQ multiplex PCR, and its TCRdb copy is limited to in-frame clones, with some not included. V and J calls and clone size are given by that table; D and trimming were obtained from the DNA. The sample holds 300,000 to 500,000 clones, 88% seen once. Participants were aged about 18 to 100 years from about two dozen US areas.

The sample comprised PBMCs or T cells enriched from blood (not recorded which). The rearrangement uses TRBV20-1 and TRBJ1-2; TRBD1 is a possible D gene (6 bases). The TCR comes from a woman aged 40 to 55 with acute COVID-19. CDR3 nucleotide sequence: TGCAGTGCTAGTGCGCAGGGGCACTATGGCTACACCTTC. Translated, it gives CSASAQGHYGYTF.